This T cell receptor beta chain was observed in a study of blood T cell repertoires in COVID-19 (dated by TCRdb to 2019 to 2021). Regarding the study in general: Samples from collaborators originated in the United States, Italy and Spain and spanned both the acute and convalescent phases of COVID-19. Sample metadata almost always included a de-identified subject ID, COVID-19 status, age in years and sex. The material from the prospective study consisted of cDNA or gDNA derived from T cells, B-cell-depleted T cells, or PBMCs. Where HLA class I and class II types were available, the types were taken from metadata supplied by the sample provider, not from assay-based typing. The repertoires were released in a freely available public database meant as a resource for research on the immune response to SARS-CoV-2. Subjects who had been exposed to COVID-19, were actively infected with it, or had recovered from it provided the deeply sampled blood TCRbeta repertoires that made up the dataset. The samples were drawn from the first 160 participants of the ongoing ImmuneRACE study and from 950 to 1,500 subjects provided by 6 global collaborators. The paper's findings and limits, for the study overall: The quantity of clinical and demographic metadata differed by source and by participant and was supplied without curation.

As to this clone: No antigen is known for it. No much larger clone is present one base from it, and per-base qualities are unavailable.

TCRbeta CDR3 regions were amplified from genomic DNA by means of the immunoSEQ Assay, a bias-controlled multiplex PCR. The paper's processing steps were these. The number of nucleated cells in each sample was estimated from the amplification of reference gene primers within the assay. To quantify the absolute abundance of each unique TCRbeta CDR3 rearrangement, sequence reads were collapsed and filtered. For each sample, productive Simpson clonality was calculated as the square root of Simpson's diversity index over productive rearrangements. The table comes from immuneACCESS by way of TCRdb, which keeps in-frame sequences with V and J called. Part of the clones is missing from these tables; in studies checked, under half for an unresolved V gene and the rest for unknown reasons. V, J and clone size derive from that table, while D and trimming were established from the DNA sequence. For this sample the table gives about 210,000 clones, of which about 81% were detected only once. Jointly, the top ten make up roughly 5.5% of the sample.

The CDR3 spans 16 residues, from the cysteine through the phenylalanine. Here the CDR3 DNA is all that survives: 48 bases in frame from base 1. V gives up 1 base and J gives up 4 bases, and the segment between their germline ends measures 16 bases. CDR1 is given as LGHNA and CDR2 as YNFKEQ, both from the germline V gene. In Seattle, one collaborating source enrolled patients while the infection was active and tracked those patients longitudinally over the course of disease. Collaborating institutions collected whole blood in K2EDTA tubes following their own protocols. For TCRbeta analysis, collaborator samples were shipped as frozen whole blood, as isolated PBMCs, or as DNA extracted from either sample type.

The rearranged chain carries TRBV4-2 and TRBJ1-2; the D gene lacks a confident call. The sequence derives from a woman in her sixties or seventies with COVID-19, enrolled during active disease. Source material: peripheral blood. In nucleotide form, the sequence is TGTGCCAGCAGCCAAGGTCCCCCTGCAGCGACCTATGGCTACACCTTC. The translation is CASSQGPPAATYGYTF.